Listed here are 32 T cell receptor beta chains from one sample, sequenced in a study of blood T cell repertoires in COVID-19. Clones were read by immunoSEQ multiplex PCR, and TCRdb kept only the in-frame ones, dropping some. The table lists about 130,000 clones, 81% of them singletons. Sequences were obtained from peripheral blood. The receptors here all came from a woman aged 45-60 years with acute or convalescent COVID-19.

In this sample, this clone turned up a few times. J is TRBJ2-7 and V is TRBV3-1 (or the pseudogene TRBV3-2); 8 nucleotides line up with TRBD1. Germline V lookup: CDR1 LGHDT, CDR2 YNNKEL (reference sequence). This CDR3 region has 15 residues. The junction had 13 bases not matched to a gene; V was cut back by 4 bases and J by 8 bases. This CDR3 is CASSPLNRGTGKQYF. CDR3 bases: TGTGCCAGCAGCCCCCTCAACAGGGGGACTGGCAAGCAGTACTTC.

CDR3 nucleotide sequence: TGCAGCGGCGGGACTTTTTACGAGCAGTACTTC. The encoded protein is CSGGTFYEQYF. The chain links TRBV29-1 to TRBJ2-7, with D possibly matching TRBD2 (6 bases). V was shortened by 7 bases and J by 4 bases, with 11 bases between the two germline ends. The CDR3 has 11 residues. CDR1 and CDR2 (germline): SQVTM, ANQGSEA.

The V call is TRBV3-1 (or the pseudogene TRBV3-2), the J call TRBJ2-1; D is ambiguous. CDR1 LGHDT and CDR2 YNNKEL come from the germline V gene (reference sequence). This CDR3 region has 14 residues. V lost 1 base and J lost 5, with 9 bases in between. CDR3 in amino acids: CASSQGAGNNEQFF. In DNA form, the CDR3 reads TGTGCCAGCAGCCAAGGGGCCGGAAACAATGAGCAGTTCTTC.

The V and J genes are TRBV5-1 and TRBJ2-1, with a tentative D call TRBD2 (6 bases). The V gene's germline CDR1 is SGHRS and CDR2 YFSETQ. This CDR3 spans 16 amino acids. V shed 4 bases and J shed 1 base, with 15 bases lying between them. The CDR3 bases are TGCGCCAGCAGCCCGTCCCGACTAGGTTCCTACAATGAGCAGTTCTTC. The encoded protein is CASSPSRLGSYNEQFF.

V usage is TRBV7-2 and J usage is TRBJ2-5; 10 nucleotides line up with TRBD2. V gave up 6 bases and J gave up 2 bases; unmatched junction bases: 6. This CDR3 region has 15 residues. Germline loops: CDR1 SGHTA, CDR2 FQGNSA. The CDR3 is CASSLSGRPQETQYF. DNA of the CDR3: TGTGCCAGCAGTCTTAGCGGGAGGCCACAAGAGACCCAGTACTTC.

The count of this clone is one. The chain couples TRBV12-3 or TRBV12-4 to TRBJ2-5; D gene ambiguous. The CDR3 contains 13 residues. Trimming removed 3 bases from V and 1 base from J, with 6 bases in between. This CDR3 reads CASSFQSQETQYF. Here the CDR3 DNA reads TGTGCCAGCAGTTTTCAGTCCCAAGAGACCCAGTACTTC.

The chain recombines TRBV7-2 with TRBJ1-2, with 12 bases aligning to TRBD1. CDR1 is SGHTA and CDR2 is FQGNSA in the germline V gene. The CDR3 length is 16 residues. J lost 7 bases, V lost 5 bases, and 11 bases had no gene match. In DNA form, the CDR3 reads TGTGCCAGCAGCCCTGGTCGGGACAGGGGGCGGAGTGGCTACACCTTC. Its translation: CASSPGRDRGRSGYTF.

The chain uses TRBV10-1 and TRBJ2-3, with 7 positions matching TRBD2. With V trimmed by 0 bases and J by 9 bases, 3 bases remained unmatched. The CDR3 covers 13 residues. The germline CDR1 and CDR2 sequences are WNHNN and SYGVQD (reference sequence). The DNA for the CDR3 is TGCGCCAGCAGTGAGTCGTGGGGGGGGACGCAGTATTTT. Its protein product is CASSESWGGTQYF.

This clone was observed a few times. This sample includes further DNA sequences coding for the same CDR3. This chain uses TRBV20-1 with TRBJ1-1; no definite D call. This CDR3 is 11 amino acids long. Germline V gene sequence: CDR1 DFQATT, CDR2 SNEGSKA (reference sequence). The germline V and J ends were trimmed by 3 bases and 2 bases, with 4 bases remaining between them. This CDR3 is CSARGNTEAFF. The CDR3 coding sequence is TGCAGTGCTAGGGGCAACACTGAAGCTTTCTTT.

V is TRBV12-3 or TRBV12-4 and J is TRBJ2-3, with TRBD2 identical over 8 bases. The junction had 4 bases not matched to a gene; V was cut back by 4 bases and J by 10 bases. The length of the CDR3 is 12 residues. CDR3 sequence: CASSSGGRAQYF. The DNA for the CDR3 is TGTGCCAGCAGTTCGGGGGGGAGGGCGCAGTATTTT.

V gene TRBV2 combines with J gene TRBJ1-4; TRBD1 matches 7 bases. After removal of 8 bases from V and 0 bases from J, the junction contained 6 bases not matched to a gene. The CDR3 has 15 residues. Germline V CDR1 and CDR2: SNHLY, FYNNEI. DNA for the CDR3: TGTGCCAGCGGGGGACAGCTTGCAACTAATGAAAAACTGTTTTTT. Translated, it gives CASGGQLATNEKLFF.

The V call is TRBV27, the J call TRBJ2-2; TRBD2 might be the D (7 bases). Trimming took 6 bases from V and 5 from J, leaving 19 bases between them. Germline lookup yields CDR1 MNHEY and CDR2 SMNVEV (reference sequence). The CDR3 covers 16 residues. The CDR3 spells CASSSRGGGKTGELFF. The DNA of the CDR3 is TGTGCCAGCAGCTCAAGGGGCGGGGGCAAGACCGGGGAGCTGTTTTTT.

V usage is TRBV27 and J usage is TRBJ2-7; D is perhaps TRBD2 (5 bases). Trimming took off 2 bases at V and 7 bases at J, with 12 bases between the two ends. The germline CDR1 and CDR2 sequences are MNHEY and SMNVEV (reference sequence). This CDR3 is built from 13 residues. The CDR3 nucleotides are TGTGCCAGCAGTTTAGCGAGCGGTTGGGAGCAGTACTTC. It is translated as CASSLASGWEQYF.

The V call is TRBV18, the J call TRBJ2-7; 9 bases are shared with TRBD2. There are 13 residues in the CDR3. Per the germline V gene, CDR1 is KGHSH and CDR2 is LQKENI. After removal of 5 bases from V and 7 bases from J, the junction contained 6 bases not matched to a gene. CDR3 DNA sequence: TGTGCCAGCTCAGCCAGGACTAGCGAAGAGCAGTACTTC. Translated: CASSARTSEEQYF.

V usage is TRBV28 and J usage is TRBJ1-2; D is perhaps TRBD1 (5 bases). Trimming took 3 bases from V and 7 from J, leaving 9 bases between them. This CDR3 contains 12 residues. Per germline, CDR1 MDHEN and CDR2 SYDVKM. Here the CDR3 DNA reads TGTGCCAGCAGTTTGCAGGGCGCTGGCTACACCTTC. This gives the protein CASSLQGAGYTF.

This rearrangement joins TRBV3-1 (or the pseudogene TRBV3-2) to TRBJ2-3; TRBD2 is a possible D gene (5 bases). With 2 bases removed from V and 5 bases from J, the gap between germline ends came to 14 bases. This CDR3 comprises 15 residues. Germline V gives CDR1 LGHDT, CDR2 YNNKEL (reference sequence). The CDR3 DNA is TGTGCCAGCAGCCAAAGTCTCCTAGCTCTAGATACGCAGTATTTT. Its translation is CASSQSLLALDTQYF.

The chain joins TRBV2 to TRBJ1-1, with D possibly matching TRBD1 (5 bases). Germline V gene sequence: CDR1 SNHLY, CDR2 FYNNEI. This CDR3 has 18 residues. Between the trimmed V and J ends, which lost 6 bases and 0 bases, there was a span of 23 bases. The CDR3 loop is CASSGTPYGGFMNTEAFF. The CDR3, as DNA: TGTGCCAGCAGCGGGACCCCTTACGGGGGGTTCATGAACACTGAAGCTTTCTTT.

V usage is TRBV28 and J usage is TRBJ1-1, with D possibly being TRBD1 (5 bases). The V gene's germline CDR1 is MDHEN and CDR2 SYDVKM. V lost 7 bases and J lost 6, with 18 bases in between. The CDR3 has 14 residues. In DNA, the CDR3 is TGTGCCAGCACCGCTATCGGGGGACTCGCTGAAGCTTTCTTT. Encoded protein: CASTAIGGLAEAFF.

This clone has more than one count but fewer than ten. This rearrangement joins TRBV7-9 to TRBJ1-1; D is unclear. The germline gives CDR1 SEHNR, CDR2 FQNEAQ (reference sequence). The V gene lost 4 bases and the J gene lost 4 bases, with 10 bases spanning the gap. The length of the CDR3 is 13 residues. CDR3 sequence (DNA): TGTGCCAGCAGCTCCGATTGGAGCACTGAAGCTTTCTTT. Translating it yields CASSSDWSTEAFF.

The chain has TRBV4-1 and TRBJ1-1; 9 bases agree with TRBD1. Germline V gene data show CDR1 as MGHRA and CDR2 as YSYEKL. With V trimmed by 3 bases and J by 1 base, 6 bases remained unmatched. The CDR3 loop spans 16 amino acids. CDR3 loop: CASSHAQGQGNTEAFF. The CDR3 DNA sequence: TGCGCCAGCAGCCATGCACAGGGACAGGGGAACACTGAAGCTTTCTTT.

Regarding this clone: A read error is possible here, since a much larger clone lies one base away. This chain uses TRBV5-4 with TRBJ1-2; D not certain. CDR3 size: 13 residues. With 0 bases removed from V and 0 bases from J, the gap between germline ends came to 3 bases. Germline V CDR1 and CDR2: SGHNT, YYREEE (reference sequence). In DNA form, the CDR3 reads TGTGCCAGCAGCTTGGGAGCTAACTATGGCTACACCTTC. Amino acids: CASSLGANYGYTF.

The CDR3 here is CASTAGSYNEQFF. The CDR3 bases are TGTGCCAGCACTGCGGGATCCTACAATGAGCAGTTCTTC. The rearrangement uses TRBV9 and TRBJ2-1, with a weak D call TRBD2 (6 bases). Trimming removed 6 bases from V and 1 base from J, with 8 bases in between. Germline assignment: CDR1 SGDLS and CDR2 YYNGEE. The CDR3 covers 13 residues.

This clone was found a few times. The rearrangement links TRBV4-2 to TRBJ1-1, with TRBD1 identical over 11 bases. Germline values: CDR1 LGHNA, CDR2 YNFKEQ. The J segment lost 6 bases and the V segment lost 3 bases, leaving 6 bases of the junction unmatched. The CDR3 contains 15 residues. The CDR3 reads CASSQRDRGYSEAFF. DNA for the CDR3: TGTGCCAGCAGCCAGAGGGACAGGGGGTATTCTGAAGCTTTCTTT.

The rearrangement uses TRBV7-3 and TRBJ1-3; D not certain. CDR1 and CDR2 (germline): SGHTA, FQGTGA. CDR3 length: 17 residues. The V end lost 5 bases, the J end lost 0 bases, and 17 bases lay between the germline ends. The CDR3, as DNA: TGTGCCAGCAGCCAACACCCGGCGGGGAACTCTGGAAACACCATATATTTT. Translating gives CASSQHPAGNSGNTIYF.

CDR3 sequence (DNA): TGTGCCAGCAGCCTCAGGACACGGAACACTGAAGCTTTCTTT. It translates to CASSLRTRNTEAFF. This chain joins TRBV7-9 and TRBJ1-1; the D gene is possibly TRBD1 (5 bases). Germline lookup yields CDR1 SEHNR and CDR2 FQNEAQ (reference sequence). The CDR3 extends over 14 amino acids. V dropped 5 bases and J dropped 1 base, with 11 bases sitting between them.

The CDR3 region has the DNA TGCAGCGTTGAACCGGGGACTAGCGCTAGCACAGATACGCAGTATTTT. Translating gives CSVEPGTSASTDTQYF. The J gene is TRBJ2-3, the V gene TRBV29-1, with TRBD2 matching over 10 bases. This CDR3 is 16 amino acids long. Germline-derived CDR1 and CDR2 are SQVTM and ANQGSEA. V lost 2 bases, J lost 0 bases, and 5 bases stayed unmatched.

The DNA of the CDR3 is TGTGCCTGGAGTGACCACCAGGGGTTCTATGGCTACACCTTC. Its protein product is CAWSDHQGFYGYTF. This chain links TRBV30 with TRBJ1-2; TRBD1 might be the D (6 bases). Germline V lookup: CDR1 GTSNPN, CDR2 SVGIG (reference sequence). This CDR3 contains 14 residues. With 1 base removed from V and 4 bases from J, the gap between germline ends came to 13 bases.

The rearrangement uses TRBV6-2 or TRBV6-3 and TRBJ2-3; TRBD2 might be the D (5 bases). The germline V gene encodes CDR1 MNHEY and CDR2 SVGEGT. Trimming stripped 5 bases from V and 2 bases from J, with 17 bases between. CDR3 length: 16 residues. The CDR3 DNA follows: TGTGCCAGCAGTACCGTCCCCCTAGCACCCACAGATACGCAGTATTTT. This codes for CASSTVPLAPTDTQYF.

The V gene is TRBV18, the J gene TRBJ1-2; D perhaps matches TRBD1 (6 bases). Between the trimmed V and J ends, which lost 2 bases and 5 bases, there was a span of 9 bases. This CDR3 has 13 residues. Germline V CDR1 and CDR2: KGHSH, LQKENI. In nucleotides, the CDR3 is TGTGCCAGCTCACCAAGGACAGAATATGGCTACACCTTC. It codes for CASSPRTEYGYTF.

The rearrangement uses TRBV19 and TRBJ1-1; the D gene is possibly TRBD1 (5 bases). V was pared by 4 bases and J by 0 bases, with 12 bases between. CDR1 and CDR2 (germline): LNHDA, SQIVND (reference sequence). This CDR3 is 15 amino acids long. CDR3 sequence (DNA): TGTGCCAGTAGTAGAGTGACAGCTTTGAACACTGAAGCTTTCTTT. It yields the protein CASSRVTALNTEAFF. The variable domain in full, with the rest retrieved from reference TRBV19 and TRBJ1-1, is DGGITQSPKYLFRKEGQNVTLSCEQNLNHDAMYWYRQDPGQGLRLIYYSQIVNDFQKGDIAEGYSVSREKKESFPLTVTSAQKNPTAFYLCASSRVTALNTEAFFGQGTRLTVV.

The chain is built from TRBV29-1 and TRBJ1-5; no definite D call. Germline V gene lookup returns CDR1 SQVTM and CDR2 ANQGSEA. This CDR3 has 14 residues. V lost 5 bases and J 3 bases, leaving 14 bases between the germline ends. CDR3 in amino acids: CSVTTGNINQPQHF. The CDR3 DNA reads TGCAGCGTTACGACCGGGAATATCAATCAGCCCCAGCATTTT.

The J gene is TRBJ1-1, the V gene TRBV11-3; the match to TRBD1 covers 8 bases. The J segment lost 1 base and the V segment lost 5 bases, leaving 3 bases of the junction unmatched. Looked up from germline, CDR1 is SGHNT and CDR2 is YENEEA. The CDR3 covers 14 residues. The CDR3 sequence is CASSRGQENTEAFF. For the CDR3, the DNA is TGTGCCAGCAGCAGGGGACAGGAGAACACTGAAGCTTTCTTT.